Each of the 2 T cell receptor beta chains below was sequenced from the same sample in a study of shared clonotypes between healthy human individuals (dated by TCRdb to about 2020). Library construction relied on the immunoSEQ multiplex PCR assay. TCRdb stores this immuneACCESS table with in-frame sequences only. Part of the clones is absent; in the studies checked, under half of the shortfall reflects unresolved V genes, and no reason is known for the rest. The sample data list roughly 640,000 clones, and more than 95% of these were observed just once. Of the sample, 0.045% to 0.07% falls within the top ten clones. Material for sequencing was naive CD4+ T cells sorted from blood. This sample's cell subset or site label indicates: CD45RA+ positively selected. Receptors were obtained from a woman in her twenties or thirties in good health.

The chain is built from TRBV11-2 and TRBJ1-2; D ambiguous. CDR1 is SGHAT and CDR2 is FQNNGV in the germline V gene. Between the trimmed V and J ends, which lost 3 bases and 6 bases, there was a span of 11 bases. The length of the CDR3 is 13 residues. The CDR3 region is CASSFLKLNGYTF. The CDR3 nucleotides are TGTGCCAGCAGCTTTCTAAAACTTAATGGCTACACCTTC.

The chain couples TRBV19 to TRBJ1-5; possibly TRBD1 for D (5 bases). Germline V gives CDR1 LNHDA, CDR2 SQIVND (reference sequence). The CDR3 sequence is 13 residues long. V was shortened by 1 base and J by 9 bases, with 10 bases between the two germline ends. In DNA form, the CDR3 reads TGTGCCAGTAGTATAGCGGGGCACGGGCCCCAGCATTTT. Amino acids: CASSIAGHGPQHF. The complete variable domain, with remaining parts taken from reference TRBV19 and TRBJ1-5, reads DGGITQSPKYLFRKEGQNVTLSCEQNLNHDAMYWYRQDPGQGLRLIYYSQIVNDFQKGDIAEGYSVSREKKESFPLTVTSAQKNPTAFYLCASSIAGHGPQHFGDGTRLSIL.